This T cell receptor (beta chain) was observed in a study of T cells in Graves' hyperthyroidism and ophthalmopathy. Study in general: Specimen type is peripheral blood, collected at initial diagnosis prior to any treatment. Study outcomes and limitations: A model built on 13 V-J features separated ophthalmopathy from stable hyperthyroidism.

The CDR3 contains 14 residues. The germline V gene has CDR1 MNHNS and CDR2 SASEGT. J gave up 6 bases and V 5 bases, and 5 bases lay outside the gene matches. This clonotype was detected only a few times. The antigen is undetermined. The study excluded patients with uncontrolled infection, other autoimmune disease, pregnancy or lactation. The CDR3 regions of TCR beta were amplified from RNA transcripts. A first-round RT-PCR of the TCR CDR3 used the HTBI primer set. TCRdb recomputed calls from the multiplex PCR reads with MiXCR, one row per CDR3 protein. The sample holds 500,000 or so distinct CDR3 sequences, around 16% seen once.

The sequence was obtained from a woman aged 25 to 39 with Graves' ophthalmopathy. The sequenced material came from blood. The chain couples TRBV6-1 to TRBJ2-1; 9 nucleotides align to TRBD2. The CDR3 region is CASSFIAGVNEQFF. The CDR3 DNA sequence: TGTGCCAGCAGTTTTATAGCGGGAGTCAATGAGCAGTTCTTC.